This T cell receptor beta chain was identified in a study of regulatory T cells in long-lasting Graves disease (TCRdb year 2021). The study in broad terms: To count as having persistent Graves' disease, a patient had to have received antithyroid drug treatment for over 5 years with TSH receptor autoantibodies remaining persistently positive. Patients with persistent Graves' disease were compared with patients with newly diagnosed Graves' disease using TCR sequencing and RNA sequencing of peripheral blood. The study was conducted in China and was registered as a clinical trial. A total of around 35 samples underwent TCR sequencing: about 13 from persistent and roughly 20 from newly diagnosed Graves' disease patients. On average, persistent Graves' disease patients in the clinical cohort had been on antithyroid drugs for around ten years.

This clonotype was counted many times. Its antigen is currently not known. The input lacks base qualities; no much larger clone sits a single base away. Receptor libraries were prepared by multiplex PCR. The sequencer was an Illumina HiSeq 4000. To build TCR beta libraries, CDR3 regions were amplified by Arm-PCR using iRepertoire HTBI primers. Gel purification was performed on PCR products prior to sequencing. For the original study's pipeline: Gene usage analysis of CDR3 amino acid clonotypes used the approximately 62 TRBV and 11 to 15 TRBJ segments found across samples. Filtered high-quality paired reads were merged into contigs using COPE and FqMerger. BLAST was used to align contigs to IMGT TRBV, TRBD and TRBJ reference genes, with CDR3 defined following IMGT. Any clonotype with a frequency above 0.1% was counted as a highly expanded clone. Shannon entropy was used to measure repertoire diversity, and the Gini coefficient was used to measure V-J evenness. Clonotypes shared by more than one individual were considered public. TCRdb applied fastp at Q25 and MiXCR to the public reads, then kept only in-frame beta chains. Here each entry gathers all rows of one CDR3 protein and keeps the most common genes and DNA. The V and J calls, along with clone size, are taken from TCRdb and not from the paper's own processing. In all, the sample holds around 450,000 distinct CDR3 sequences, and around a fifth of those were seen once. Clones ranked in the top ten supply 7.1% of the sample.

The paper as a whole reports these results and caveats: Persistent patients shared more public clonotypes among themselves (over 2,500) than newly diagnosed patients did (more than 950). TRBV28, TRBJ1-2 and TRBJ2-5 were preferentially used in persistent disease, while TRBV20-1 and TRBJ2-1 were favored in newly diagnosed disease. Sequencing and analysis were restricted to the TCR beta chain. Persistent Graves' disease patients showed lower TCR Shannon entropy and fewer highly expanded clones than newly diagnosed patients, suggesting clonal expansion. The study examined only peripheral blood because the primary lesion, thyroid tissue, could not be accessed. As a limitation, the authors acknowledged that the small sample size may reduce accuracy.

Read against the paper, the sample's time point label means: persistent/refractory GD, antithyroid drugs over 5 years with positive TRAb. For both TCR sequencing and RNA sequencing, RNA was extracted from PBMCs using TRIzol. The diagnosis of Graves' disease followed American Thyroid Association guidelines. Patients were recruited from an endocrinology department in Xi'an, China. Each patient gave about 9.1 milliliters of peripheral blood, collected in an EDTA anticoagulant tube. Ficoll Paque Plus density gradient separation was used to isolate PBMCs, and no further T cell sorting was done. RNA quality was checked with an Agilent 2100 Bioanalyzer and agarose gel, and concentration with a NanoDrop 2000. V is shortened by 4 bases, J by 7 bases, and the region joining them spans 8 bases. CDR1 and CDR2 (LGHDT, YNNKEL) derive from the germline V gene (reference sequence). The CDR3 runs 13 amino acids, cysteine and phenylalanine included. Here the CDR3 DNA is all that survives: 39 bases in frame from base 1.

The chain is encoded by TRBV3-1 joined to TRBJ1-6; the D segment cannot be called with confidence. This sample comprised peripheral blood mononuclear cells (PBMCs), obtained when the disease was refractory, from a patient treated with antithyroid drugs. The sequence came from a female donor with Graves disease. Here the CDR3 is given as CASSLNGNSPLHF. Read as DNA, the sequence is TGTGCCAGCAGCCTGAATGGAAATTCACCCCTCCACTTT.